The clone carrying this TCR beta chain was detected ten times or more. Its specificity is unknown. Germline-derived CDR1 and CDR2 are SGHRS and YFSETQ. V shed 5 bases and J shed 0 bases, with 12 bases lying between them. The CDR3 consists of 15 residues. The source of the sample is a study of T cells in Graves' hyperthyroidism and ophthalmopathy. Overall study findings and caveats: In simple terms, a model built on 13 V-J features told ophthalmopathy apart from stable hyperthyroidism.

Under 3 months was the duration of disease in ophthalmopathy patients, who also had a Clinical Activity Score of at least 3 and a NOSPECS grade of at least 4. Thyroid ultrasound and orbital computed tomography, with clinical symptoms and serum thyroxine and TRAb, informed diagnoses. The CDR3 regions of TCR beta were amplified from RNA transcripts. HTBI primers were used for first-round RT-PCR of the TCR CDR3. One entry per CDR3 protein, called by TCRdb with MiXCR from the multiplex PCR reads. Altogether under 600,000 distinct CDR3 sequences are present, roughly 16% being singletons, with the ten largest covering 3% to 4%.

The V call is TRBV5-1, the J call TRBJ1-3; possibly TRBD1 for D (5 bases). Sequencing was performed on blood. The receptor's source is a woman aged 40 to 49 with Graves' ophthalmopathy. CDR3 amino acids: CASRPDSHSGNTIYF. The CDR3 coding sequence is TGCGCCAGCAGGCCCGACAGCCACTCTGGAAACACCATATATTTT.